This is a list of T cell receptor beta chains from one sample in a study of CD8+ T cells in alopecia areata. The method was immunoSEQ multiplex PCR; TCRdb's version includes in-frame clones alone and lacks a portion of them. The sample shows some 150,000 clones, 50% to 75% of them seen only once. This sample comprised CD4+ T cells sorted from blood, obtained between weeks 55 and 65, from a patient treated with tofacitinib. The receptors stem from a human donor with alopecia areata. The CDR3 runs from the conserved cysteine through the conserved F or W.

>TRBV15|TRBJ2-5
CATSRATETQYF
>TRBV27|TRBJ2-1
CASRAADSYNEQFF
>TRBV30|TRBJ2-1
CAWSPPNNEQFF
>TRBV9|TRBJ1-6
CASSLRSSPLHF
>TRBV6-1|TRBJ2-2
CASDRGNTGELFF
>TRBV2|TRBJ2-3
CASIRLAGAPTDTQYF
>TRBV19|TRBJ1-6
CASSMLTGATNSPLHF
>TRBV7-2|TRBJ2-3
CASRRPGGAGDTQYF
>TRBV15|TRBJ2-2
CATSRSGENTGELFF
>TRBV29-1|TRBJ2-7
CSVDSGAGGEQYF
>TRBV30|TRBJ2-2
CAWNPPTGELFF
>TRBV5-1|TRBJ1-2
CASSLGQVNYGYTF
>TRBV7-2|TRBJ2-3
CASSLYTGTDTQYF
>TRBV5-6|TRBJ1-6
CASSLRTGGPPYNSPLHF
>TRBV4-1|TRBJ2-1
CASSQSRGRYNYNEQFF
>TRBV11-1|TRBJ2-7
CASSSSGGFAYEQYF
>TRBV5-1|TRBJ2-1
CASSLVTLTEQFF
>TRBV29-1|TRBJ2-3
CSVRKAGSTDTQYF
>TRBV4-1|TRBJ1-2
CASSQSEQFNYGYTF
>TRBV2|TRBJ2-1
CASSDEYEQFF
>TRBV20-1|TRBJ2-7
CSARQSYEQYF
>TRBV5-1|TRBJ2-7
CASSFRRGEQYF
>TRBV5-1|TRBJ1-1
CASSLEQSNTEAFF
>TRBV27|TRBJ1-1
CASSTYSMNTEAFF
>TRBV6-6|TRBJ1-2
CASSVPSIGYTF
>TRBV2|TRBJ1-1
CASTGQFMTTEAFF
>TRBV2|TRBJ1-2
CASSVQGAHGYTF
>TRBV30|TRBJ1-3
CAWFTGDTIYF
>TRBV11-3|TRBJ1-1
CASSTAGSRNTEAFF
>TRBV7-8|TRBJ2-3
CASSTRPRGGTDTQYF
>TRBV7-8|TRBJ2-3
CASSLEVDTQYF
>TRBV10-3|TRBJ1-1
CAIRGQGSTEAFF
>TRBV29-1|TRBJ2-1
CSAAGPGQSSYNEQFF
>TRBV5-6|TRBJ2-1
CASSLGQGYNEQFF
>TRBV18|TRBJ2-3
CASSPRQGADTQYF
>TRBV29-1|TRBJ2-7
CSVAGVSYEQYF
>TRBV25-1|TRBJ1-2
CASIGCSYGYTF
>TRBV30|TRBJ2-7
CAWSDLLPGISYSEQYF
>TRBV9|TRBJ2-3
CASSPALGVTDTQYF
>TRBV5-1|TRBJ2-5
CASSPGTPGRGETQYF
>TRBV27|TRBJ1-6
CASSFLLRGTYNSPLHF
>TRBV4-2|TRBJ2-5
CASSQFTSETQYF
>TRBV6-5|TRBJ1-1
CASRRDSSNTEAFF
>TRBV11-3|TRBJ2-2
CASSLNSGTGTNTGELFF
>TRBV29-1|TRBJ1-1
CSAYRGLNTEAFF
>TRBV7-2|TRBJ2-1
CASSLAQLNEQFF